The TCR beta chain described here comes from a study of T-cell memory formation after mild COVID-19. A single record per CDR3 protein comes from TCRdb applying MiXCR to the 5' RACE reads. The top ten clones hold 28% of a sample with nearly 110,000 distinct CDR3 sequences, over 15% of them seen once. Germline CDR1 reads SGHTA; CDR2 reads FQGNSA. The CDR3 runs to 17 residues. Deletions cut 2 bases from V and 0 bases from J, with 17 bases between. This clonotype was counted between two and nine times. The TCR originated in an adult woman who had mild COVID-19 (a few samples of this study predate the infection). Cell type and time point are not known. J is TRBJ2-7 and V is TRBV7-2; TRBD2 might be the D (7 bases). Sequencing used PBMCs or a T cell subset sorted from them (not recorded which). The CDR3 DNA follows: TGTGCCAGCAGCTTATCCAGGCGCGGGGGCCACTCCTACGAGCAGTACTTC. This codes for CASSLSRRGGHSYEQYF.